This TCR beta chain is from a study of breast tumors, draining lymph nodes, adjacent tissues. This clonotype came up many times. This CDR3 comprises 12 residues. Germline-derived CDR1 and CDR2 are SNHLY and FYNNEI. The germline V and J ends were trimmed by 8 bases and 10 bases, with 14 bases remaining between them. Axillary draining lymph nodes of breast cancer patients supplied the node samples. TCRdb re-called the multiplex PCR reads through MiXCR, storing one row per CDR3 protein. The sample has 150,000 to 250,000 distinct CDR3 sequences, around a third seen once. This receptor was obtained from a female donor with breast cancer. Some clones in this sample may be carry-over from other donors' samples. This chain joins TRBV2 and TRBJ1-4, with TRBD1 as a possible D gene (5 bases). The sequencing input was axillary lymph node tissue. CDR3 DNA: TGTGCCAGCGGCCAACAGGTTAGAAAACTGTTTTTT. This encodes CASGQQVRKLFF.